This T cell receptor beta chain was identified in a study of technical replicates of blood from a handful of donors. Per the germline V gene, CDR1 is SGHRS and CDR2 is YFSETQ. CDR3 size: 15 residues. The V and J ends lost 3 bases and 0 bases respectively, with 12 bases between them. The table came from immunoSEQ multiplex PCR; TCRdb's copy has only in-frame clones and leaves some out. The repertoire holds 45,000 to 65,000 clones, with about 95% as singletons. This sequence originates from a human donor in good health. Some clones in this sample may be carry-over from other donors' samples. The chain is built from TRBV5-1 and TRBJ1-1; D unresolved. Material: PBMCs. The CDR3 nucleotides are TGCGCCAGCAGCTCTGGAGGGCGGTTGAACACTGAAGCTTTCTTT. Protein sequence: CASSSGGRLNTEAFF. The full variable domain, in which reference TRBV5-1 and TRBJ1-1 provide the parts outside the CDR3, is KAGVTQTPRYLIKTRGQQVTLSCSPISGHRSVSWYQQTPGQGLQFLFEYFSETQRNKGNFPGRFSGRQFSNSRSEMNVSTLELGDSALYLCASSSGGRLNTEAFFGQGTRLTVV.